Listed here is a single T cell receptor beta chain. The sample originates from a study of cytomegalovirus exposure and HLA in healthy donors. Some clones are missing from TCRdb's copy, which holds only in-frame ones; the method was immunoSEQ multiplex PCR. The data hold about 64,000 clones, with around 89% observed a single time. Unmatched junction bases numbered 4, after V lost 6 bases and J lost 10 bases. Germline V gene sequence: CDR1 SEHNR, CDR2 FQNEAQ (reference sequence). This CDR3 has 12 residues. The receptor comes from a woman aged 18-30 years in good health and CMV-seronegative. The chain joins TRBV7-9 to TRBJ2-1; TRBD2 matches 9 bases. Sample: PBMCs. Here the CDR3 DNA reads TGTGCCAGCAGGTCGCTAGCGGGGGAGCAGTTCTTC. This encodes CASRSLAGEQFF. Variable domain in full (rest from reference TRBV7-9 and TRBJ2-1): DTGVSQNPRHKITKRGQNVTFRCDPISEHNRLYWYRQTLGQGPEFLTYFQNEAQLEKSRLLSDRFSAERPKGSFSTLEIQRTEQGDSAMYLCASRSLAGEQFFGPGTRLTVL.